The rows below give T cell receptor beta chains drawn from one sample of a study of graft-versus-host responses after intestinal transplantation. No antigen is known for these receptors. Some clones are missing from TCRdb's copy, which holds only in-frame ones; the method was immunoSEQ multiplex PCR. The sample includes tens of thousands of clones, about nine tenths seen only once; the top ten take more than 2%. This specimen was unstimulated CD4+ T cells sorted from spleen or lymph node cells, taken before transplant. The receptors stem from a human donor who was the organ donor for an intestinal transplant. The CDR3 runs from the conserved cysteine through the conserved F or W. Fields, in order: clone size, J gene, D gene, V gene, CDR3 DNA, CDR3 protein. A D gene is named only where the DNA matches it firmly. Rows may omit the clone size; those that give it use once, few, many or a size class.

abundance: -; j_gene: TRBJ2-3; d_gene: -; v_gene: TRBV9; CDR3nt: TGTGCCAGCAGCGTAGGTTGGAGTACAACAGATACGCAGTATTTT; CDR3aa: CASSVGWSTTDTQYF
abundance: -; j_gene: TRBJ2-2; d_gene: -; v_gene: TRBV10-3; CDR3nt: TGTGCCATCAGTGACCGTCTCGTCCTGACCGGGGAGCTGTTTTTT; CDR3aa: CAISDRLVLTGELFF
abundance: -; j_gene: TRBJ2-3; d_gene: TRBD2; v_gene: TRBV5-1; CDR3nt: TGCGCCAGCAGCTTGGAGGGACTAGGGGCAGATACGCAGTATTTT; CDR3aa: CASSLEGLGADTQYF
abundance: -; j_gene: TRBJ1-2; d_gene: -; v_gene: TRBV2; CDR3nt: TGTGCCAGCAGTGCCAGACAGGCTTCGGGCACCTTC; CDR3aa: CASSARQASGTF
abundance: -; j_gene: TRBJ2-7; d_gene: -; v_gene: TRBV5-1; CDR3nt: TGCGCCAGCAGCTTGGAGGGACCTCCCTACGAGCAGTACTTC; CDR3aa: CASSLEGPPYEQYF
abundance: -; j_gene: TRBJ2-5; d_gene: -; v_gene: TRBV11-2; CDR3nt: TGTGCCAGCAGCTTGGACGGGAGCCCTCAAGAGACCCAGTACTTC; CDR3aa: CASSLDGSPQETQYF
abundance: -; j_gene: TRBJ2-2; d_gene: TRBD2; v_gene: TRBV7-9; CDR3nt: TGTGTCAGCAGCCAACAAAAGACTAGCGGGATGTGGGGGGAGCTGTTTTTT; CDR3aa: CVSSQQKTSGMWGELFF
abundance: -; j_gene: TRBJ2-2; d_gene: TRBD2; v_gene: TRBV27; CDR3nt: TGTGCCATACTAGCGGGGGAGCTGTTTTTT; CDR3aa: CAILAGELFF
abundance: once; j_gene: TRBJ1-6; d_gene: TRBD1; v_gene: TRBV6-4; CDR3nt: TGTGCCAGCAGTGTCCGGGACAGAGATAATTCACCCCTCCACTTT; CDR3aa: CASSVRDRDNSPLHF
abundance: -; j_gene: TRBJ2-2; d_gene: -; v_gene: TRBV28; CDR3nt: TGTGCCAGCAGAAGAACAGGACAGAAGAACACCGGGGAGCTGTTTTTT; CDR3aa: CASRRTGQKNTGELFF
abundance: -; j_gene: TRBJ2-1; d_gene: TRBD2; v_gene: TRBV9; CDR3nt: TGTGCCAGCAGCGTTACGCTAGCGGGTCTCGATGAGCAGTTCTTC; CDR3aa: CASSVTLAGLDEQFF
abundance: few; j_gene: TRBJ1-5; d_gene: -; v_gene: TRBV15; CDR3nt: TGTGCCACCAGCAGATACGGGACACTCAGCAATCAGCCCCAGCATTTT; CDR3aa: CATSRYGTLSNQPQHF
abundance: -; j_gene: TRBJ2-7; d_gene: -; v_gene: TRBV2; CDR3nt: TGTGCCAGAGGTGATACTAGCCCTACTTCCTACGAGCAGTACTTC; CDR3aa: CARGDTSPTSYEQYF
abundance: -; j_gene: TRBJ2-7; d_gene: -; v_gene: TRBV30; CDR3nt: TGTGCCTGGAGTTTTCGGTCCCCGTCCGAGCAGTACTTC; CDR3aa: CAWSFRSPSEQYF
abundance: -; j_gene: TRBJ2-5; d_gene: -; v_gene: TRBV19; CDR3nt: TGTGCCAGTAGTTTAGGACTGAGGGAGACCCAGTACTTC; CDR3aa: CASSLGLRETQYF
abundance: -; j_gene: TRBJ1-4; d_gene: -; v_gene: TRBV23-1; CDR3nt: TGCGCCAGCACCCAACGGGGAGGGGATGAAAAACTGTTTTTT; CDR3aa: CASTQRGGDEKLFF
abundance: -; j_gene: TRBJ2-3; d_gene: -; v_gene: TRBV4-3; CDR3nt: TGCGCCAGCAGCCGGGACCAGTTAACAGATACGCAGTATTTT; CDR3aa: CASSRDQLTDTQYF
abundance: once; j_gene: TRBJ2-1; d_gene: -; v_gene: TRBV19; CDR3nt: TGTGCCAGTAGTACGGTGAGCTCCTACAATGAGCAGTTCTTC; CDR3aa: CASSTVSSYNEQFF
abundance: -; j_gene: TRBJ2-4; d_gene: -; v_gene: TRBV6-6; CDR3nt: TGTGCCAGCAGTTACACAGGAGAAAAAAACATTCAGTACTTC; CDR3aa: CASSYTGEKNIQYF
abundance: -; j_gene: TRBJ2-7; d_gene: TRBD1; v_gene: TRBV5-1; CDR3nt: TGCGCCAGCAGCTTTACAGGGGGGTACGAGCAGTACTTC; CDR3aa: CASSFTGGYEQYF
abundance: -; j_gene: TRBJ2-3; d_gene: TRBD1; v_gene: TRBV6-5; CDR3nt: TGTGCCAACCGCCAGGGGGTCCCTAGCACAGATACGCAGTATTTT; CDR3aa: CANRQGVPSTDTQYF
abundance: -; j_gene: TRBJ2-7; d_gene: -; v_gene: TRBV11-1; CDR3nt: TGTGCCAGCAGCGGTACTAGCCCCTACGAGCAGTACTTC; CDR3aa: CASSGTSPYEQYF
abundance: -; j_gene: TRBJ2-7; d_gene: TRBD2; v_gene: TRBV27; CDR3nt: TGTGCCAGCAGTTTGACTAGCGGGAGCTACGAGCAGTACTTC; CDR3aa: CASSLTSGSYEQYF
abundance: -; j_gene: TRBJ2-7; d_gene: -; v_gene: TRBV5-6; CDR3nt: TGTGCCAGCAGCTGGACAGCCTCCTACGAGCAGTACTTC; CDR3aa: CASSWTASYEQYF
abundance: -; j_gene: TRBJ2-1; d_gene: TRBD2; v_gene: TRBV7-2; CDR3nt: TGTGCCAGCACCGATAACCCTAGGACTAGCGGGAGTAATGAGCAGTTCTTC; CDR3aa: CASTDNPRTSGSNEQFF
abundance: -; j_gene: TRBJ2-1; d_gene: TRBD2; v_gene: TRBV10-3; CDR3nt: TGTGCCATCAGCGGACTAGCGGGAGGGTCCTACAATGAGCAGTTCTTC; CDR3aa: CAISGLAGGSYNEQFF
abundance: -; j_gene: TRBJ1-4; d_gene: -; v_gene: TRBV6-1; CDR3nt: TGTGCCAGCAGTGAAGTGGACAGAGTAGGAAAACTGTTTTTT; CDR3aa: CASSEVDRVGKLFF
abundance: -; j_gene: TRBJ2-7; d_gene: TRBD1; v_gene: TRBV27; CDR3nt: TGTGCCAGCAGTTTAAACCAGGGGGCCTACGAGCAGTACTTC; CDR3aa: CASSLNQGAYEQYF
abundance: -; j_gene: TRBJ1-3; d_gene: TRBD1; v_gene: TRBV7-2; CDR3nt: TGTGCCAGCAGCCCATGGGACAGGGCTGGAAACACCATATATTTT; CDR3aa: CASSPWDRAGNTIYF
abundance: once; j_gene: TRBJ2-6; d_gene: -; v_gene: TRBV4-1; CDR3nt: TGCGCCAGCAGCCAAGGGGCTTCTGGGGCCAACGTCCTGACTTTC; CDR3aa: CASSQGASGANVLTF
abundance: -; j_gene: TRBJ2-5; d_gene: -; v_gene: TRBV2; CDR3nt: TGTGCCAGCAGTTACTCCGGACTCCAAGAGACCCAGTACTTC; CDR3aa: CASSYSGLQETQYF
abundance: -; j_gene: TRBJ1-5; d_gene: -; v_gene: TRBV30; CDR3nt: TGTGCCTGGAGGTCAGGATTCAATCAGCCCCAGCATTTT; CDR3aa: CAWRSGFNQPQHF